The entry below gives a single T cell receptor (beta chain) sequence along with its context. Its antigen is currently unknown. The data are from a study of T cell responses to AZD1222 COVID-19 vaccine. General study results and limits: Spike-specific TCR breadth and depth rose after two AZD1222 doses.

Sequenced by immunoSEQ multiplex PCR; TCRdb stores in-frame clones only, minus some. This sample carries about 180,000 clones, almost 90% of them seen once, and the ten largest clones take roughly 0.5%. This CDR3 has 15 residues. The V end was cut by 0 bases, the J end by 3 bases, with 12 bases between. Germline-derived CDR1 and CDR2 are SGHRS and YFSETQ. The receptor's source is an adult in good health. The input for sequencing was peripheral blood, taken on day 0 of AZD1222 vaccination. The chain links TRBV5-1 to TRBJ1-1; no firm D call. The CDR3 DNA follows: TGCGCCAGCAGCTTGGATACTCCCTACCACACTGAAGCTTTCTTT. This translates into CASSLDTPYHTEAFF.